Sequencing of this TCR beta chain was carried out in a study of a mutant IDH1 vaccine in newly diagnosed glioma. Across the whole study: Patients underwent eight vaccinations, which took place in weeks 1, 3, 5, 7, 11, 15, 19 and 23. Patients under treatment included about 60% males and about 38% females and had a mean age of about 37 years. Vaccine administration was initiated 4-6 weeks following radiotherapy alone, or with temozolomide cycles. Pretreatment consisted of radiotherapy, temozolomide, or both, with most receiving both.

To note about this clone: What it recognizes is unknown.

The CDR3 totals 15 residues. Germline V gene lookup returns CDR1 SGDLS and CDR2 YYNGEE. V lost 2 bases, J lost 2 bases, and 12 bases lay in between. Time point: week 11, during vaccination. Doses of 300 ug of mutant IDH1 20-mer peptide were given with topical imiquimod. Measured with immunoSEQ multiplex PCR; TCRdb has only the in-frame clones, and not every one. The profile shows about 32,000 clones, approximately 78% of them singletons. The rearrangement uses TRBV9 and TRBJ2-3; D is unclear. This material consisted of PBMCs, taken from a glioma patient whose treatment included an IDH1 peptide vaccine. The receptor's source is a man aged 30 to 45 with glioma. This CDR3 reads CASSVSQSYTDTQYF. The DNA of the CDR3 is TGTGCCAGCAGCGTCAGTCAGTCCTACACAGATACGCAGTATTTT.